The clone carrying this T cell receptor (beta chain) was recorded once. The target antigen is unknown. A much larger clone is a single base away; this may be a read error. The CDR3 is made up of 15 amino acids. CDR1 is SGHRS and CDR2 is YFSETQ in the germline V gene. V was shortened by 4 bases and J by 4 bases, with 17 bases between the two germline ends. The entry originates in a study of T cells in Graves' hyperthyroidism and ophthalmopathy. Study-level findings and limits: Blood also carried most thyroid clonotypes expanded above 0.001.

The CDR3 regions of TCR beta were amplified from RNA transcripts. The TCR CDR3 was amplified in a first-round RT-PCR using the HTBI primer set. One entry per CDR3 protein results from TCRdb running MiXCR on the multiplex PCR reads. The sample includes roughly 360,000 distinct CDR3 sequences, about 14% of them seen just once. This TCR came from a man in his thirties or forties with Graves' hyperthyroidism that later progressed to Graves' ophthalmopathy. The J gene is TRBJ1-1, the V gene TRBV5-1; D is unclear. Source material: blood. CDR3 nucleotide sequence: TGCGCCAGCAGCCTGGAGATGGGGATGGGCACTGAAGCTTTCTTT. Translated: CASSLEMGMGTEAFF.